This T cell receptor beta chain was sequenced during a study of Graves' ophthalmopathy and Graves' hyperthyroidism. RNA transcripts were the source from which TCR beta CDR3 regions were amplified. Amplification began with first-round RT-PCR using HTBI primers, then second-round multiplex PCR was performed. TCRdb fed the multiplex PCR reads into MiXCR, producing one record per CDR3 protein. This sample has over 200,000 distinct CDR3 sequences, with approximately 28% found just once. V was pared by 0 bases and J by 5 bases, with 1 base of the junction left unmatched. CDR3 size: 16 residues. The sample comprised peripheral blood. The receptor's source is a man aged 50 or older with Graves' ophthalmopathy. The chain joins TRBV12-3 or TRBV12-4 to TRBJ1-6, with 10 bases identical to TRBD1. Here the CDR3 DNA reads TGTGCCAGCAGTTTAGCCGGGACAGGGGATAATTCACCCCTCCACTTT. Residues: CASSLAGTGDNSPLHF.